This TCR beta chain was observed in a study of T cell responses to AZD1222 COVID-19 vaccine. Data came from immunoSEQ multiplex PCR; TCRdb stores just in-frame clones and leaves some out. This table has 180,000 or so clones, approximately 91% appearing once. The V gene lost 6 bases and the J gene lost 3 bases, with 10 bases spanning the gap. This CDR3 has 13 residues. Per the germline V gene, CDR1 is MNHEY and CDR2 is SVGAGI. This material consisted of peripheral blood, taken on day 0 of AZD1222 vaccination. The chain employs TRBV6-5 and TRBJ2-3, with unresolved D. The origin of this receptor is an adult in good health. The CDR3 loop reads CASSSTATDTQYF. Written as DNA, the CDR3 is TGTGCCAGCAGCTCGACGGCTACAGATACGCAGTATTTT.